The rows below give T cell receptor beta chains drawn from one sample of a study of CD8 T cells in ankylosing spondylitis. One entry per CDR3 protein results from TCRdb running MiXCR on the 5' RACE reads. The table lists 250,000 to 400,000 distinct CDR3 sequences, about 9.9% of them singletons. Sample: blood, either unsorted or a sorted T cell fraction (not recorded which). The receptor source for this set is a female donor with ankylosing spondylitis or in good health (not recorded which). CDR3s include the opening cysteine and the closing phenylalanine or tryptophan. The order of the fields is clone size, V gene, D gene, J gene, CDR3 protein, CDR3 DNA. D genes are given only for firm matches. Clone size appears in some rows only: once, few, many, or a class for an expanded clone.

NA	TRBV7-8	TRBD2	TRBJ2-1	CASSPLAGGLRDEQFF	TGTGCCAGCAGCCCTCTAGCGGGGGGGCTAAGAGATGAGCAGTTCTTC
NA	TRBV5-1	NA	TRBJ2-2	CASSLTVGSGELFF	TGCGCCAGCAGCTTGACTGTAGGGTCCGGGGAGCTGTTTTTT
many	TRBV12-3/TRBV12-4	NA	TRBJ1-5	CASSLAGVSNQPQHF	TGTGCCAGCAGTTTAGCGGGAGTAAGCAATCAGCCCCAGCATTTT
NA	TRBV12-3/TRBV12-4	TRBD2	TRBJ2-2	CASSRPGLAGGGTGELFF	TGTGCCAGCAGCCGCCCGGGACTAGCGGGAGGAGGGACCGGGGAGCTGTTTTTT
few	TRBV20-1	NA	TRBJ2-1	CSASPIPGAGQSSYNEQFF	TGCAGTGCTTCTCCGATACCGGGGGCAGGCCAAAGCTCCTACAATGAGCAGTTCTTC
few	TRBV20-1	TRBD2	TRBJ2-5	CSARRGASGKETQYF	TGCAGTGCTAGACGCGGGGCTAGCGGTAAAGAGACCCAGTACTTC
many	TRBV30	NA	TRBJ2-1	CACPRTVNRNEQFF	TGTGCCTGTCCCCGGACCGTAAACAGGAATGAGCAGTTCTTC
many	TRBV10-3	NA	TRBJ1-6	CAISESNREYNSPLHF	TGTGCCATCAGTGAGTCGAACAGGGAATATAATTCACCCCTCCACTTT
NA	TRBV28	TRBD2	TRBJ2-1	CASSPGLGGEQFF	TGTGCCAGCAGTCCTGGACTAGGTGGTGAGCAGTTCTTC
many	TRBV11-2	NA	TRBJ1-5	CASSLDTDRFPNQPQHF	TGTGCCAGCAGCTTAGATACCGACAGGTTCCCCAATCAGCCCCAGCATTTT
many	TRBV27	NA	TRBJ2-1	CASSPSRRNNEQFF	TGTGCCAGCAGTCCTAGCAGACGTAACAATGAGCAGTTCTTC
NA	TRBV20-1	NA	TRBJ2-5	CSARLGWEEGETQYF	TGCAGTGCTAGACTGGGGTGGGAGGAAGGGGAGACCCAGTACTTC
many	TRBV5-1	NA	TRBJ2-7	CASSLEWGSEQYF	TGCGCCAGCAGCTTGGAGTGGGGGTCGGAGCAGTACTTC
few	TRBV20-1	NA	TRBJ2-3	CSTIVRTDTQYF	TGCAGTACGATCGTCCGCACAGATACGCAGTATTTT
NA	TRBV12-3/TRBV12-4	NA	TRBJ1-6	CASSLFSTENNSPLHF	TGTGCCAGCAGTTTGTTCTCGACCGAAAATAATTCACCCCTCCACTTT
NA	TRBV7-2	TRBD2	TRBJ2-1	CASSWIAGGANEQFF	TGTGCCAGCAGCTGGATAGCGGGAGGCGCCAATGAGCAGTTCTTC
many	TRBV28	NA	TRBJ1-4	CASSAVGDNEKLFF	TGTGCCAGCAGTGCGGTTGGAGATAATGAAAAACTGTTTTTT
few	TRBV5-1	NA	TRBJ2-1	CASSHNREQFF	TGCGCCAGCAGCCACAACAGGGAGCAGTTCTTC
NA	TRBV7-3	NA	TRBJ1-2	CASSPSGPSVTNYGYTF	TGTGCCAGCAGCCCCTCCGGGCCTTCGGTAACTAACTATGGCTACACCTTC
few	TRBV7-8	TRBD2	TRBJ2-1	CASRIGWTSGRRGSYNEQFF	TGTGCCAGCAGGATAGGATGGACTAGCGGGAGAAGGGGCTCCTACAATGAGCAGTTCTTC
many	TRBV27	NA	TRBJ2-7	CASSLKNGGYYEQYF	TGTGCCAGCAGTTTAAAGAATGGAGGGTACTACGAGCAGTACTTC
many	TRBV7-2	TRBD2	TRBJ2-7	CASSFAAGAKHEQYF	TGTGCCAGCAGCTTCGCAGCGGGAGCGAAACACGAGCAGTACTTC
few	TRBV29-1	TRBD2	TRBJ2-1	CSVYRTHHRGGPSNEQFF	TGCAGCGTTTACAGGACCCACCATCGGGGAGGGCCCTCCAATGAGCAGTTCTTC
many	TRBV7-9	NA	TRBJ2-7	CASSLPPGYEQYF	TGTGCCAGCAGCTTACCCCCTGGATACGAGCAGTACTTC
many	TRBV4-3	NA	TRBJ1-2	CASSPTGRDYGYTF	TGCGCCAGCAGCCCTACAGGGCGCGACTATGGCTACACCTTC
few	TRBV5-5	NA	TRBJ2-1	CASSTRDWLYNEQFF	TGTGCCAGCAGCACCCGGGACTGGCTATACAATGAGCAGTTCTTC
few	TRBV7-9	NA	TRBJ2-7	CASSLVAGLYEQYF	TGTGCCAGCAGCTTAGTTGCCGGCCTCTACGAGCAGTACTTC
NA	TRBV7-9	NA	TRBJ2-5	CASSLATGLRETQYF	TGTGCCAGCAGCTTAGCAACAGGGCTTCGGGAGACCCAGTACTTC
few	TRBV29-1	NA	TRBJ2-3	CSVRDLPDTQYF	TGCAGCGTGCGGGACCTCCCGGATACGCAGTATTTT
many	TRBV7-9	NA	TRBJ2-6	CASSLDTGANVLTF	TGTGCCAGCAGCTTAGATACGGGGGCCAACGTCCTGACTTTC
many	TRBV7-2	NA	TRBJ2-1	CASSFIGKRVYNEQFF	TGTGCCAGCAGCTTTATTGGTAAGAGGGTCTACAATGAGCAGTTCTTC
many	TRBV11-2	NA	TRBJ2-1	CASTLGVVNEQFF	TGTGCCAGCACCCTTGGGGTAGTCAATGAGCAGTTCTTC
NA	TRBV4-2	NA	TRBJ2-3	CASSQDRLISTDTQYF	TGTGCCAGCAGCCAAGATAGGCTGATTAGCACAGATACGCAGTATTTT
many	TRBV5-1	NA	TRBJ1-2	CASSYSDREYGYTF	TGCGCCAGCAGCTACTCGGACCGAGAATATGGCTACACCTTC
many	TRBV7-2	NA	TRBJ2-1	CASSAQGAYNEQFF	TGTGCCAGCAGCGCCCAGGGCGCGTACAATGAGCAGTTCTTC
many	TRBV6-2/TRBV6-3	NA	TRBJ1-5	CASSYSRTAQNQPQHF	TGTGCCAGCAGTTACTCGAGGACGGCTCAGAATCAGCCCCAGCATTTT
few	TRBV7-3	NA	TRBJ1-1	CASSPHGNLATEAFF	TGTGCCAGCAGCCCACACGGGAACCTCGCCACTGAAGCTTTCTTT
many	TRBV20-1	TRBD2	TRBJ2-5	CSATPSGPQETQYF	TGCAGTGCCACCCCTAGCGGCCCACAAGAGACCCAGTACTTC
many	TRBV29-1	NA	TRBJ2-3	CSVVRGDTQYF	TGCAGCGTTGTGCGGGGAGATACGCAGTATTTT
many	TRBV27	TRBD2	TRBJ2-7	CASSLDREGFEQYF	TGTGCCAGCAGTTTGGATCGGGAGGGTTTCGAGCAGTACTTC